The T cell receptor beta chain described here comes from a study of vaccination and CD4 T cells after COVID-19. Noted treatment: approximately nine-day PBMC culture with coronavirus spike peptide pools or control peptides (ViraFEST assay). Sequencing of cultured CD4+ T cell DNA used the Oncomine TCR Beta short-read assay. TCRdb re-derived calls from the PCR reads in MiXCR, one entry per CDR3 protein. The sample lists under 7,500 distinct CDR3 sequences; 73% were seen once. This clonotype has just one count. Antigen unknown. This CDR3 has 12 residues. Germline CDR1 reads DFQATT; CDR2 reads SNEGSKA (reference sequence). Trimming left V 1 base short and J 3 bases short, with 6 bases between.

Sequencing was performed on CD4+ T cells from blood, cultured in vitro. The TCR comes from a human donor who had recovered from COVID-19. V usage is TRBV20-1 and J usage is TRBJ1-1; D unclear. CDR3 amino acids: CSARGRYTEAFF. The CDR3 DNA reads TGCAGTGCTAGAGGGAGATACACTGAAGCTTTCTTT.